Listed below are T cell receptor beta chains from one sample, sequenced in a study of blood T cell repertoires in COVID-19. Profiling relied on immunoSEQ multiplex PCR, and the TCRdb table lists in-frame clones only, not all of them. The profile covers a few hundred thousand clones, with roughly 80% appearing a single time and 3.4% taken by the ten largest. The sequenced sample consisted of PBMCs or T cells enriched from blood (not recorded which). These receptors originate from a man in his forties or fifties who had recovered from COVID-19. CDR3s include the opening cysteine and the closing phenylalanine or tryptophan. D genes are given only for firm matches. Only some rows state a clone size, as once, few, many or a class for expanded clones.

len	v_gene	abundance	d_gene	j_gene	CDR3aa	CDR3nt
15	TRBV7-2	.	.	TRBJ2-3	CASSLRGTSTDTQYF	TGTGCCAGCAGCCTCAGGGGGACTAGCACAGATACGCAGTATTTT
14	TRBV10-3	few	TRBD1	TRBJ1-6	CAITRDRGDSPLHF	TGTGCCATCACCCGGGACAGGGGGGATTCACCCCTCCACTTT
14	TRBV6-5	.	TRBD1	TRBJ1-6	CASSLDRGHSPLHF	TGTGCCAGCAGTTTGGACAGGGGGCATTCACCCCTCCACTTT
14	TRBV7-2	.	.	TRBJ2-7	CASSSSAGPEEQYF	TGTGCCAGCAGCTCCTCGGCGGGTCCGGAGGAGCAGTACTTC
15	TRBV27	.	TRBD1	TRBJ2-1	CASSLGAGGNPQQFF	TGTGCCAGCAGTTTGGGGGCAGGGGGCAACCCCCAGCAGTTCTTC
16	TRBV11-2	.	TRBD2	TRBJ2-1	CASSLDLAGAANEQFF	TGTGCCAGCAGCTTAGACTTAGCGGGGGCCGCCAATGAGCAGTTCTTC
15	TRBV5-8	.	.	TRBJ2-7	CASSLMRETGYEQYF	TGTGCCAGCAGCTTGATGAGGGAGACCGGCTACGAGCAGTACTTC
14	TRBV27	once	.	TRBJ2-1	CASSPRYGYNEQFF	TGTGCCAGCAGTCCCCGGTACGGCTACAATGAGCAGTTCTTC
12	TRBV18	.	.	TRBJ2-7	CASSLEFNVWYF	TGTGCCAGCTCACTTGAGTTCAATGTCTGGTACTTC
12	TRBV10-3	.	.	TRBJ2-7	CAIRSGSYEQYF	TGTGCCATCAGGAGCGGCTCCTACGAGCAGTACTTC
17	TRBV3-1/TRBV3-2	.	TRBD2	TRBJ2-1	CASSQASGTSWSGEQFF	TGTGCCAGCAGCCAAGCATCCGGGACTAGCTGGTCGGGTGAGCAGTTCTTC
16	TRBV19	.	.	TRBJ1-1	CASSIGGPWMNTEAFF	TGTGCCAGTAGTATCGGCGGCCCCTGGATGAACACTGAAGCTTTCTTT
14	TRBV27	.	.	TRBJ2-3	CASSLLQSTDTQYF	TGTGCCAGCAGTTTATTACAAAGCACAGATACGCAGTATTTT
13	TRBV13	.	.	TRBJ2-7	CASSSAGFYEQYF	TGTGCCAGCAGCTCCGCGGGATTCTACGAGCAGTACTTC
11	TRBV6-4	.	.	TRBJ2-1	CASSDSQRQFF	TGTGCCAGCAGTGACTCGCAGCGGCAGTTCTTC
16	TRBV10-3	.	.	TRBJ1-1	CAISDISSGASAEAFF	TGTGCCATCAGTGATATTAGCAGTGGCGCGAGCGCTGAAGCTTTCTTT
13	TRBV2	few	TRBD1	TRBJ1-3	CASNLDRENTIYF	TGTGCCAGCAACCTCGACAGGGAGAACACCATATATTTT
13	TRBV6-5	.	TRBD1	TRBJ1-2	CASGKGGTYGYTF	TGTGCCAGCGGGAAAGGGGGCACCTATGGCTACACCTTC
17	TRBV7-2	.	.	TRBJ2-5	CASSSASRLAAGETQYF	TGTGCCAGCAGCTCCGCCTCCCGGCTAGCCGCCGGAGAGACCCAGTACTTC
13	TRBV6-4	.	TRBD1	TRBJ1-2	CASRGTGPYGYTF	TGTGCCAGCAGAGGGACAGGCCCTTATGGCTACACCTTC
12	TRBV9	.	.	TRBJ1-2	CASSVYSYGYTF	TGTGCCAGCAGCGTATACTCCTATGGCTACACCTTC
14	TRBV7-2	.	TRBD2	TRBJ2-7	CASNPPGGTREQYF	TGTGCCAGCAATCCCCCGGGAGGAACCCGCGAGCAGTACTTC
12	TRBV10-3	.	.	TRBJ2-7	CAISSPSYEQYF	TGTGCCATCAGTTCTCCTTCCTACGAGCAGTACTTC
16	TRBV7-8	.	.	TRBJ2-7	CASSLGSAGAFYEQYF	TGTGCCAGCAGCTTAGGATCAGCGGGTGCTTTCTACGAGCAGTACTTC
17	TRBV10-3	.	TRBD2	TRBJ2-2	CAISESTSGGVTGELFF	TGTGCCATCAGTGAGTCGACTAGCGGGGGGGTCACCGGGGAGCTGTTTTTT
14	TRBV30	.	.	TRBJ2-3	CAWSGGADTDTQYF	TGTGCCTGGAGTGGTGGGGCTGATACAGATACGCAGTATTTT
17	TRBV18	.	.	TRBJ1-2	CASSPLPGVQVNYGYTF	TGTGCCAGCTCACCGCTGCCAGGGGTACAGGTGAACTATGGCTACACCTTC
14	TRBV3-1/TRBV3-2	.	.	TRBJ2-1	CASSHEGVRNEQFF	TGTGCCAGCAGCCATGAAGGAGTTCGCAATGAGCAGTTCTTC
13	TRBV19	few	TRBD1	TRBJ2-1	CASSIRKEGADVF	TGTGCCAGTAGTATTCGGAAAGAGGGGGCGGACGTCTTC
14	TRBV7-7	.	TRBD1	TRBJ2-7	CASSDGTGRFEQYF	TGTGCTAGCAGCGACGGGACAGGAAGGTTCGAGCAGTACTTC
14	TRBV3-1/TRBV3-2	.	.	TRBJ1-1	CASSQLEGGTEAFF	TGTGCCAGCAGCCAACTTGAAGGGGGCACTGAAGCTTTCTTT
14	TRBV10-1	.	.	TRBJ1-4	CASPEGWANEKLFF	TGCGCCAGCCCTGAGGGTTGGGCTAATGAAAAACTGTTTTTT
15	TRBV6-4	.	TRBD2	TRBJ2-3	CASSLGTSKTDTQYF	TGTGCCAGCAGCCTAGGGACTAGCAAGACAGATACGCAGTATTTT
12	TRBV28	once	.	TRBJ1-1	CASSLQYPEAFF	TGTGCCAGCAGTTTACAGTATCCTGAAGCTTTCTTT
16	TRBV19	.	TRBD1	TRBJ2-3	CASSILGQGVTDTQYF	TGTGCCAGTAGTATTCTAGGACAGGGGGTCACAGATACGCAGTATTTT
12	TRBV6-5	.	TRBD1	TRBJ1-2	CASTLTGTGYTF	TGTGCCAGCACCTTGACAGGGACTGGCTACACCTTC
16	TRBV24-1	.	.	TRBJ2-1	CATSDHGSGSYNEQFF	TGTGCCACCAGTGATCACGGGAGTGGATCCTACAATGAGCAGTTCTTC
14	TRBV27	.	TRBD1	TRBJ1-2	CASSLLGQGYGYTF	TGTGCCAGCAGTCTCCTCGGACAGGGGTACGGCTACACCTTC
15	TRBV11-3	once	.	TRBJ2-7	CASSPGVGVANEQYF	TGTGCCAGCAGCCCCGGGGTGGGTGTGGCGAACGAGCAGTACTTC
15	TRBV5-6	.	TRBD1	TRBJ2-1	CASSSLDRDYNEQFF	TGTGCCAGCAGCTCTCTGGACAGGGACTACAATGAGCAGTTCTTC
15	TRBV19	.	.	TRBJ1-3	CASRRQVGSGNTIYF	TGTGCCAGTAGGAGACAGGTCGGCTCTGGAAACACCATATATTTT
16	TRBV5-5	.	TRBD1	TRBJ1-4	CASSFGTGTTNEKLFF	TGTGCCAGCAGCTTCGGGACAGGGACAACTAATGAAAAACTGTTTTTT
15	TRBV5-6	few	.	TRBJ1-4	CASMRAFTTNEKLFF	TGTGCCAGCATGCGGGCCTTCACAACTAATGAAAAACTGTTTTTT
14	TRBV30	.	TRBD1	TRBJ1-2	CAWSSTGAQYGYTF	TGTGCCTGGAGTTCGACAGGGGCACAATATGGCTACACCTTC
18	TRBV27	.	TRBD2	TRBJ2-1	CASSSRWTSASSYNEQFF	TGTGCCAGCAGTTCAAGATGGACTAGCGCGAGCTCCTACAATGAGCAGTTCTTC
13	TRBV10-3	.	.	TRBJ2-2	CAIRRENTGELFF	TGTGCCATCCGCCGGGAGAACACCGGGGAGCTGTTTTTT
13	TRBV6-5	.	TRBD1	TRBJ1-1	CASRQGLDTEAFF	TGTGCCAGCAGACAGGGGTTGGACACTGAAGCTTTCTTT
14	TRBV12-5	.	.	TRBJ1-1	CASGRQGGYTEAFF	TGTGCTAGTGGTCGGCAGGGAGGGTACACTGAAGCTTTCTTT
16	TRBV4-1	.	TRBD1	TRBJ2-7	CASSQDEGTGLYEQYF	TGCGCCAGCAGCCAAGATGAAGGGACAGGGCTCTACGAGCAGTACTTC
13	TRBV3-1/TRBV3-2	.	.	TRBJ2-7	CASSAGLEGGEYF	TGTGCCAGCAGCGCCGGACTGGAAGGAGGGGAGTACTTC
15	TRBV9	.	TRBD1	TRBJ1-1	CASSPWDRVDTEAFF	TGTGCCAGCAGCCCCTGGGACAGGGTAGACACTGAAGCTTTCTTT